One TCR beta chain is described in this entry. Its cognate antigen has yet to be identified. No much larger clone is present one base from it, and per-base qualities are unavailable. Reading the germline V gene gives CDR1 MNHEY and CDR2 SVGEGT. A distance of 14 bases separates the germline ends of V and J, which lose 6 bases and 2 bases respectively. The CDR3 runs 15 amino acids, cysteine and phenylalanine included. Here the CDR3 DNA is all that survives: 45 bases in frame from base 1. The data originate from a study of blood T cell repertoires in COVID-19 (dated by TCRdb to the early 2020s). For the wider study: Collaborator samples came from the United States, Italy and Spain and covered acute and convalescent phases of COVID-19. The prospective study material was composed of cDNA or gDNA derived from T cells, B-cell-depleted T cells, or PBMCs. The dataset comprised deeply sampled blood TCRbeta repertoires from subjects exposed to, actively infected with, or recovered from COVID-19. A freely available public database, intended as a resource for researchers studying the immune response to SARS-CoV-2, is where the repertoires were released. The samples were drawn from two sources: the first 160 participants of the ongoing ImmuneRACE study, and 1,254 subjects contributed by 6 global collaborators. Sample metadata almost always included a de-identified subject ID, COVID-19 status, age in years and sex. Where HLA class I and class II types were available, the types were taken from metadata supplied by the sample provider, not from assay-based typing.

Here is what the overall study found, with its caveats: The quantity of clinical and demographic metadata differed by source and by participant and was supplied without curation.

Each collaborating institution followed its own protocols to collect whole blood in K2EDTA tubes. For TCRbeta analysis, collaborators shipped samples as frozen whole blood, isolated PBMCs, or DNA extracted from either of those sample types. TCRbeta CDR3 regions were amplified from genomic DNA by means of the immunoSEQ Assay, a bias-controlled multiplex PCR. The authors' pipeline ran thus. Nucleated cell counts per sample were estimated from amplification of reference gene primers within the assay. To quantify the absolute abundance of each unique TCRbeta CDR3 rearrangement, sequence reads were collapsed and filtered. For each sample, productive Simpson clonality was calculated as the square root of Simpson's diversity index across productive rearrangements. Held by TCRdb, this immuneACCESS table contains in-frame sequences only and omits some clones. Under half of the omission traces to an unresolved V gene where checked; the cause of the rest is unknown. That table is the source of V, J and clone size, and D and trimming were worked out from the DNA. A total of about 32,000 clones appear in this sample, 80% to 90% of them only once. More than 5.5% of the sample goes to the ten largest clones.

This sequence originates from a woman of 80 years or more with active or convalescent COVID-19. This chain is built from TRBV6-2 or TRBV6-3 and TRBJ1-5, with the D gene too uncertain to name. The sequencing sample was made of peripheral blood. The DNA sequence reads TGTGCCAGCAGCCCCGGAGGCGTGGGCAATCAGCCCCAGCATTTT. This gives the protein CASSPGGVGNQPQHF.